Following are 3 T cell receptor beta chains from one sample sequenced in a study of blood T cell repertoires in COVID-19. Some clones are missing from TCRdb's copy, which holds only in-frame ones; the method was immunoSEQ multiplex PCR. Among nearly 250,000 clones listed, roughly 82% were seen once. Sequenced material: PBMCs or T cells enriched from blood (not recorded which). The receptors derive from a woman aged 45-65 years who had recovered from COVID-19.

CDR3 coding DNA: TGTGCCAGCAGCACCGGGACAAGGTACCAAGAGACCCAGTACTTC. Translation: CASSTGTRYQETQYF. The rearrangement links TRBV7-9 to TRBJ2-5, with D possibly matching TRBD1 (6 bases). The V end was cut by 5 bases, the J end by 0 bases, with 13 bases between. The V gene's germline CDR1 is SEHNR and CDR2 FQNEAQ (reference sequence). The CDR3 is 15 amino acids.

The chain has TRBV5-1 and TRBJ2-1; 8 nucleotides agree with TRBD2. CDR1 and CDR2 (germline): SGHRS, YFSETQ. J lost 4 bases, V lost 1 base, and 4 bases had no gene match. CDR3 length equals 15 residues. The CDR3 nucleotides are TGCGCCAGCAGCTTGACACTAGCGGAGTACAATGAGCAGTTCTTC. It translates to CASSLTLAEYNEQFF.

V gene TRBV12-3 or TRBV12-4 combines with J gene TRBJ2-2; TRBD2 matches at 8 bases. The CDR3 runs 13 residues. The V segment lost 6 bases and the J segment 6 bases; nucleotides outside the gene matches: 3. The CDR3 is CASRRAGAGELFF. The CDR3 DNA sequence: TGTGCCAGCAGGCGAGCGGGAGCCGGGGAGCTGTTTTTT.